This note documents a single T cell receptor beta chain sequence. CDR3 length: 15 amino acids. CDR1 SEHNR and CDR2 FQNEAQ come from the germline V gene (reference sequence). V gave up 5 bases and J gave up 4 bases; unmatched junction bases: 5. The data stem from a study of blood T cell repertoires in COVID-19. The repertoire was sequenced with immunoSEQ multiplex PCR; TCRdb's copy has only in-frame clones and lacks some. The sample consists of about 270,000 clones, 88% of them appearing once. The material sequenced was PBMCs or T cells enriched from blood (not recorded which). This TCR was sampled from a woman aged 45-60 years who had recovered from COVID-19. The chain carries TRBV7-9 and TRBJ2-1; TRBD2 agrees at 10 bases. In nucleotides, the CDR3 is TGTGCCAGCAGCGGAGCGGGAGGGATTTACAATGAGCAGTTCTTC. Amino acids: CASSGAGGIYNEQFF.